Here is one T cell receptor beta chain with its context. What it binds is unknown. This CDR3 is also generated by other DNA sequences in the sample. The sample is drawn from a study of Ad26.COV2.S vaccination and SARS-CoV-2 variants. Regarding the study as a whole: Following vaccination, spike-specific CD8+ and CD4+ T cell responses reportedly exhibited substantial breadth.

Data came from immunoSEQ multiplex PCR; TCRdb stores just in-frame clones and leaves some out. The sample records hundreds of thousands of clones, roughly 90% being singletons. Stated treatment: some 20 received Ad26.COV2.S at low or high dose, single or two shots; roughly five received placebo; per-sample allocation not given. Following the first vaccine or placebo injection, samples were taken on day 63. In Boston, an adult donor aged 18-55 years took part. Germline CDR1 is MNHEY and CDR2 is SVGAGI. Deletions cut 0 bases from V and 0 bases from J, with 7 bases between. CDR3 length: 15 residues. The V gene is TRBV6-5, the J gene TRBJ2-3, with a tentative D call TRBD2 (5 bases). Sequencing was performed on peripheral blood, taken in a trial of Ad26.COV2.S vaccine versus placebo. The clonotype comes from a person aged 18-65 years who received the Ad26.COV2.S COVID-19 vaccine or a placebo. The CDR3 nucleotides are TGTGCCAGCAGTTACTCGAGAGGGAGCACAGATACGCAGTATTTT. This encodes CASSYSRGSTDTQYF.